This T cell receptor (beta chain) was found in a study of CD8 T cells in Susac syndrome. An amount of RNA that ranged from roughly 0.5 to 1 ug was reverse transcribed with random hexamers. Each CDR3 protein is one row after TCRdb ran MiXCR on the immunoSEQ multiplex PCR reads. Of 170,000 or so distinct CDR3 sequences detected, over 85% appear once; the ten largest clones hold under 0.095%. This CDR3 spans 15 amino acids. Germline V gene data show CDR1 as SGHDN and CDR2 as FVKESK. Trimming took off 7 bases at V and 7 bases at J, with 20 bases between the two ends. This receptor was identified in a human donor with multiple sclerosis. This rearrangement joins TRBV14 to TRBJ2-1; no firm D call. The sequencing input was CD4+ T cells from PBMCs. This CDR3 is CASNTLLGQANEQFF. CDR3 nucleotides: TGTGCCAGCAACACACTCCTGGGTCAGGCGAATGAGCAGTTCTTC.